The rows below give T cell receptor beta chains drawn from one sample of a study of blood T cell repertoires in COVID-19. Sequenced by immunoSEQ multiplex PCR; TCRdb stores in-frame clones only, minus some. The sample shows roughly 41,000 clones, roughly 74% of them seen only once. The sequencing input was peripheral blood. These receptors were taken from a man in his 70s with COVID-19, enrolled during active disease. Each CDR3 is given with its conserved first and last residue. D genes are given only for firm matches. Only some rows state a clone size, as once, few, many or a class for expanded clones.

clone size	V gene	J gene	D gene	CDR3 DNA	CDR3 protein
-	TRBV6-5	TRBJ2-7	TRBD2	TGTGCCAGCAGCCTTAGCGGGAGCTACGAGCAGTACTTC	CASSLSGSYEQYF
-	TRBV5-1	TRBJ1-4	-	TGCGCCAGCAGCTTGTCAGGGGATGAAAAACTGTTTTTT	CASSLSGDEKLFF
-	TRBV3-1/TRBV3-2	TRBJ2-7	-	TGTGCCAGCAGCCAAGACAGGTTCTCCTACGAGCAGTACTTC	CASSQDRFSYEQYF
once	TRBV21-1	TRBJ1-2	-	TGTGCCAGCAGCAAAGCTCAGGATTGGTTTGTCCCCGACTATGGCTACACCTTC	CASSKAQDWFVPDYGYTF
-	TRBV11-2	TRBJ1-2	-	TGTGCCAGCAGCTTAGCCGGGGGACTTAACTATGGCTACACCTTC	CASSLAGGLNYGYTF
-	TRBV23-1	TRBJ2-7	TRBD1	TGCGCCAGCAGTCAATCTTGGGACAGCCCGCCGCCCTACGAGCAGTACTTC	CASSQSWDSPPPYEQYF
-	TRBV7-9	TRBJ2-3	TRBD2	TGTGCCAGCAGCTTAGTCGCGCGGGAGGGCCGCGAAACAGATACGCAGTATTTT	CASSLVAREGRETDTQYF
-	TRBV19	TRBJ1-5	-	TGTGCCAGTAGTATCCCAACAGGGTCTTTGAGCAATCAGCCCCAGCATTTT	CASSIPTGSLSNQPQHF
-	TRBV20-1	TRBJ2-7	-	TGCAGTGCTCGGAGCGGGCACGAGCAGTACTTC	CSARSGHEQYF
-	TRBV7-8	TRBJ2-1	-	TGTGCCAGCAGCAGAGGAGCGGGTGCCGCGGGCAATGAGCAGTTCTTC	CASSRGAGAAGNEQFF
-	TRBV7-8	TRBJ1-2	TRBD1	TGTGCCAGCAGCTGGGACAGCCAGGGCTACACCTTC	CASSWDSQGYTF